This paragraph covers one T cell receptor (beta chain) sequence. The entry originates in a study of tumor-infiltrating lymphocytes in primary liver carcinoma. Priming with a constant-region primer yielded TCR beta cDNA from approximately 500 ng total RNA. Three nested multiplex PCR rounds, a slightly modified ARM-PCR, produced the libraries for TCR beta. Researchers ran the first two PCR rounds for approximately 10 cycles each with TRBV1-TRBV30 forward primers and a C-beta reverse primer. TCRdb re-derived calls from the multiplex PCR reads in MiXCR, one entry per CDR3 protein. Altogether fewer than 350,000 distinct CDR3 sequences are present, 50% to 70% being singletons, with the ten largest covering roughly 9%. They got blood RNA out of unsorted whole blood and also pulled out germline DNA. CDR1 is MGHRA, CDR2 YSYEKL, per germline. There are 16 residues in the CDR3. V shed 1 base and J shed 4 bases, with 17 bases lying between them.

This chain uses TRBV4-1 with TRBJ2-7; D might be TRBD2 (6 bases). The sample consisted of peripheral blood. This clonotype was sampled from a man aged 35 to 55 with primary liver carcinoma and hepatitis B virus infection. CDR3 coding DNA: TGCGCCAGCAGCCAAGCAGGAGGGGCCGGTTTGTACGAGCAGTACTTC. Its protein product is CASSQAGGAGLYEQYF.